This T cell receptor (beta chain) came from a study of CD8+ T cells in alopecia areata. Germline V CDR1 and CDR2: SQVTM, ANQGSEA. The CDR3 length is 14 residues. Deletions cut 5 bases from V and 1 base from J, with 14 bases between. Sequencing relied on a cDNA template that was reverse transcribed from extracted RNA. TCRdb's table, derived via immunoSEQ multiplex PCR, lists solely in-frame clones and lacks some. Altogether about 4,200 clones are present, about two thirds being singletons, with the ten largest covering about 20%. The specimen was skin. The rearrangement joins TRBV29-1 to TRBJ1-1; no definite D call. The TCR comes from a human donor in good health. The CDR3 here is CSVLEPMRNTEAFF. CDR3 in DNA: TGCAGCGTTCTAGAACCTATGAGGAACACTGAAGCTTTCTTT.